The TCR beta chain under discussion was sequenced for a study of spatial heterogeneity in lung cancer (dated by TCRdb to between 2018 and 2021). In terms of the full investigation: More beta-chain than alpha-chain transcripts were consistently detected, likely reflecting higher beta-chain transcript abundance. At surgery, both alpha and beta chains were TCR-sequenced in about 200 tumor regions, approximately 64 matched nontumor lung samples and around 50 PBMC samples. In tumor regions, TCR transcript counts showed a strong correlation with a T cell transcriptional module score from matched bulk RNA-seq. In non-small cell lung cancer, the study made a quantitative comparison of TCR alpha and beta repertoires among multiple tumor regions, matched nontumor lung and blood. TCR repertoire features were related to nonsynonymous mutation counts determined by whole-exome sequencing of tumor tissue. In the raw uncorrected reads, each unique combination of TCR and UMI appeared on average more than ten times.

The sample's time point label is to be understood as: sample taken at primary tumor resection. The donors were some 72 patients from the lung TRACERx cohort who had early-stage, untreated non-small cell lung cancer. Without any cell sorting, TCR sequencing was performed on whole RNA extracted either from tumor and nontumor lung tissue or from cryopreserved PBMC samples. Only patients for whom sufficient RNA was available from at least two tumor regions were selected for TCR sequencing. Tumor and adjacent nontumor lung specimens were reviewed by a lung pathologist before selection. General conclusions and limits of the study: Additional single-cell paired TCR alpha and beta sequencing was considered necessary to confirm, at a functional level, the hypothesis that regional TCRs recognize regional mutations. The number of expanded intratumoral alpha and beta TCRs correlated with the tumor nonsynonymous mutation count. Estimated TCR-seq coverage of tumor T cells was only around 7.1% for alpha chains and 12% to 15% for beta chains. The count of ubiquitous expanded TCRs correlated with the count of ubiquitous nonsynonymous mutations, and the count of regional expanded TCRs correlated with the count of regional nonsynonymous mutations.

This clonotype was recorded many times. Its antigen remains undetermined. No much larger clonotype is one base removed from it; base qualities were not supplied. Libraries were made using 5' RACE. The instrument given in TCRdb is NextSeq 500. The TCR library protocol attached a unique molecular identifier to each TCR cDNA molecule to allow correction of PCR and sequencing errors. As for how the authors treated the data: TCR identification, UMI-based error correction and CDR3 extraction were all carried out with Decombinator tools. Expanded TCRs were defined as those above a frequency of 2 per 1,000, corresponding to the top 1% of the tumor frequency distribution. Expanded tumor TCRs were classed as regional if statistically deemed absent (corrected P<0.05) from at least one tumor region, otherwise ubiquitous. Each repertoire was subsampled 100 times to 5,000 TCRs, after which Renyi diversity was computed with the R vegan package. CDR3 similarity networks were built from amino acid triplet string-kernel similarity, connecting CDR3s with pairwise similarity above 0.82. TCRdb trimmed public reads at Q25 via fastp, called clones via MiXCR and kept in-frame beta chains. Each CDR3 protein appears once, grouped with its most common genes and DNA. For this entry, the V and J calls and clone size follow TCRdb and not the study's own pipeline. The sample table contains about 6,800 distinct CDR3 sequences; only one count was recorded for 11% to 15% of them. The ten largest clones add up to approximately 9.8% of the sample.

The source of this sequence is a male donor with early-stage non-small cell lung cancer. This sample comprised lung tumor tissue, obtained at surgery.

The DNA reads TGTGCCAGCAGTTACGATTTTAGCGGTCCGGAGCAGTTCTTC. This is translated as CASSYDFSGPEQFF. The chain employs TRBV6-2 or TRBV6-3 and TRBJ2-1; 6 matching bases give a weak D call of TRBD2. Including the terminal cysteine and phenylalanine, the CDR3 comprises 14 residues. The kept DNA is CDR3 alone, 42 bases in frame from the first base. V was cut back by 2 bases and J by 10 bases, leaving a gap of 15 bases between them. Per the germline V gene, MNHEY is the CDR1 and SVGEGT is the CDR2.